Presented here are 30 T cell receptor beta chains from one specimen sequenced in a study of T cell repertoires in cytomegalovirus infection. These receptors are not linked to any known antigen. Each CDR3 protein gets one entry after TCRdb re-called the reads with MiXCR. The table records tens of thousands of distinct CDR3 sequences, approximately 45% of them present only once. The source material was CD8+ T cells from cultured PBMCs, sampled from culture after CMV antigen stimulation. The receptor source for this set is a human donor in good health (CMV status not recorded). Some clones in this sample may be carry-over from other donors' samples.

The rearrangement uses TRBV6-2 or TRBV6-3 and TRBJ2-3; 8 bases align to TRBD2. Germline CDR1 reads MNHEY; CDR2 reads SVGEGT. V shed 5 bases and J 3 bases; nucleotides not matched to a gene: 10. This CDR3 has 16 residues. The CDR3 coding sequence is TGTGCCAGCAGTGATCGGGGGGGCCGATTGACAGATACGCAGTATTTT. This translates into CASSDRGGRLTDTQYF.

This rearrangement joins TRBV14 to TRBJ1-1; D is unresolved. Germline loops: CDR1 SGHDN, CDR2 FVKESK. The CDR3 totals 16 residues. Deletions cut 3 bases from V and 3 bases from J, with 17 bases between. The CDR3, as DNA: TGTGCCAGCAGCCAGGTGGTAGAACAGCCCCACACTGAAGCTTTCTTT. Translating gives CASSQVVEQPHTEAFF.

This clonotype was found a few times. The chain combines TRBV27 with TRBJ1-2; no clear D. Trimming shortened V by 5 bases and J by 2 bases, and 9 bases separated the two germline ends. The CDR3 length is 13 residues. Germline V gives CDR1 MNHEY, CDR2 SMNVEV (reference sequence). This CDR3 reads CASSPTGNYGYTF. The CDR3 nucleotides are TGTGCCAGCAGTCCGACGGGAAACTATGGCTACACCTTC.

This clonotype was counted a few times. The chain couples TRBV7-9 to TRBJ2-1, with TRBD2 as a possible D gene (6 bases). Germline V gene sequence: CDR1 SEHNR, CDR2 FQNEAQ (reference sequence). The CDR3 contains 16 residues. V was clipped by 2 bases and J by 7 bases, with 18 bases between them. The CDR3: CASSLPKLARENEQFF. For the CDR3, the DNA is TGTGCCAGCAGCTTACCTAAACTAGCTAGGGAAAATGAGCAGTTCTTC.

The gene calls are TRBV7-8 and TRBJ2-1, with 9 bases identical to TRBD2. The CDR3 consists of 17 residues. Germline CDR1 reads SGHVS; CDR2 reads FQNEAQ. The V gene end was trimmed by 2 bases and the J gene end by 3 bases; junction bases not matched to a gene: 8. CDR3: CASSLFPSGTGYNEQFF. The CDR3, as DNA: TGTGCCAGCAGCTTATTCCCTAGCGGGACCGGCTACAATGAGCAGTTCTTC.

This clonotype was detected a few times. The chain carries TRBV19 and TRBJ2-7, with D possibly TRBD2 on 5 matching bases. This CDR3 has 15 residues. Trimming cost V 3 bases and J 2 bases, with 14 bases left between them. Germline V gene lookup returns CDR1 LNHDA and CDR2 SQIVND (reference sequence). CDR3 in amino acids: CASSIEGTVAYEQYF. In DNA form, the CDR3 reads TGTGCCAGTAGTATTGAGGGTACGGTCGCCTACGAGCAGTACTTC.

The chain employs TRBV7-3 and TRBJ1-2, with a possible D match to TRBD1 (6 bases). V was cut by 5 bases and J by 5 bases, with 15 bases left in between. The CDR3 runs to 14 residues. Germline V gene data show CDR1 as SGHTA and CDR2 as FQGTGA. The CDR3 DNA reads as TGTGCCAGCAGCCAAACCGGGACACCATATGGCTACACCTTC. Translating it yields CASSQTGTPYGYTF.

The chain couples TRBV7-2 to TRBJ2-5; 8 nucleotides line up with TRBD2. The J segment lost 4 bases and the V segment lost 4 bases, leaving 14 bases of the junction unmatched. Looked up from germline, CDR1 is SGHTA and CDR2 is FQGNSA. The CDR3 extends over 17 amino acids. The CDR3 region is CASSSKGDGGLGETQYF. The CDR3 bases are TGTGCCAGCAGCTCCAAAGGGGACGGGGGACTAGGAGAGACCCAGTACTTC.

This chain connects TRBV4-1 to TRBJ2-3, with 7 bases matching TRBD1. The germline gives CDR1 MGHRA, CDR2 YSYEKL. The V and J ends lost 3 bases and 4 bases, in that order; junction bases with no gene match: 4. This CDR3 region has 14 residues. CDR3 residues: CASSQCQGADTQYF. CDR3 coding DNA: TGCGCCAGCAGCCAGTGTCAGGGGGCAGATACGCAGTATTTT.

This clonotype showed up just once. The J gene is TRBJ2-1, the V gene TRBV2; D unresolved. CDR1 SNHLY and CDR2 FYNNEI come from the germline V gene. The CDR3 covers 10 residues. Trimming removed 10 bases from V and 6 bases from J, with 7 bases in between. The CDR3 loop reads CATVANEQFF. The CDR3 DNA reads TGTGCCACCGTAGCCAATGAGCAGTTCTTC.

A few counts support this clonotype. For the CDR3, the DNA is TGTGCCAGCAGCCCGTCCGACAGTGGAAACACCATATATTTT. Protein sequence: CASSPSDSGNTIYF. The J gene is TRBJ1-3, the V gene TRBV7-9; D possibly corresponds to TRBD1 (5 bases). Looked up from germline, CDR1 is SEHNR and CDR2 is FQNEAQ (reference sequence). Deletions cut 5 bases from V and 3 bases from J, with 11 bases between. The CDR3 totals 14 residues.

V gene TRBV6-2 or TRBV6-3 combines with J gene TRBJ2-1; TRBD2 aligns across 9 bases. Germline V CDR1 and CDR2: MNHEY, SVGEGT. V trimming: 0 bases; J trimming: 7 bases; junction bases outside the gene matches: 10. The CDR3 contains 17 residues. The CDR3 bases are TGTGCCAGCAGTTACTCGGGGCGGGCTAGCGGGAAGAATGAGCAGTTCTTC. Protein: CASSYSGRASGKNEQFF.

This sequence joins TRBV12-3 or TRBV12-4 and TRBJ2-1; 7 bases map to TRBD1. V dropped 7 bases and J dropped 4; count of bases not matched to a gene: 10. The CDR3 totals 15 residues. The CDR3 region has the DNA TGTGCCAGCACCCACCCAGACAGGGCATACAATGAGCAGTTCTTC. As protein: CASTHPDRAYNEQFF.

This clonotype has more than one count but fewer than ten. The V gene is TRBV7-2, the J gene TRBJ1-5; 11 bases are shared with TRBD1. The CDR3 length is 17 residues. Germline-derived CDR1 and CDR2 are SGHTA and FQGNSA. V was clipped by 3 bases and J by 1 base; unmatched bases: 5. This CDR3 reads CASSLGTGGGSNQPQHF. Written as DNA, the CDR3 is TGTGCCAGCAGCTTGGGGACAGGGGGTGGGAGCAATCAGCCCCAGCATTTT. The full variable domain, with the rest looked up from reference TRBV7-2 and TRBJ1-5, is GAGVSQSPSNKVTEKGKDVELRCDPISGHTALYWYRQSLGQGLEFLIYFQGNSAPDKSGLPSDRFSAERTGGSVSTLTIQRTQQEDSAVYLCASSLGTGGGSNQPQHFGDGTRLSIL.

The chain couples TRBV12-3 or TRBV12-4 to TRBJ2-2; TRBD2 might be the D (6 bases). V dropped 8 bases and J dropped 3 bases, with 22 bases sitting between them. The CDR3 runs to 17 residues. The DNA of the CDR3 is TGTGCCAGCGGAATCCCTCCATGGAGGGGCGACACCGGGGAGCTGTTTTTT. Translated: CASGIPPWRGDTGELFF.

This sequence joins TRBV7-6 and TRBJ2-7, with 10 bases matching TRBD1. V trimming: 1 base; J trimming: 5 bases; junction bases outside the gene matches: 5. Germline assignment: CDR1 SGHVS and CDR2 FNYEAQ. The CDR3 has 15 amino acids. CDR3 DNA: TGTGCCAGCAGCTTAGTCGGGACAGGGGTCGACGAGCAGTACTTC. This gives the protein CASSLVGTGVDEQYF. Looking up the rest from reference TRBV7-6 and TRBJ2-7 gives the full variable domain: GAGVSQSPRYKVTKRGQDVALRCDPISGHVSLYWYRQALGQGPEFLTYFNYEAQQDKSGLPNDRFSAERPEGSISTLTIQRTEQRDSAMYRCASSLVGTGVDEQYFGPGTRLTVT.

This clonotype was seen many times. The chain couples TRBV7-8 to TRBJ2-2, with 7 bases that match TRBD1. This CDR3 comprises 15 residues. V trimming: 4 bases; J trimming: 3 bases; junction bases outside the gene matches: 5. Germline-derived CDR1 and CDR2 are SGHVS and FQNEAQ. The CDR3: CASSSQTGDTGELFF. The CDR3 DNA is TGTGCCAGCAGCTCTCAAACAGGGGACACCGGGGAGCTGTTTTTT.

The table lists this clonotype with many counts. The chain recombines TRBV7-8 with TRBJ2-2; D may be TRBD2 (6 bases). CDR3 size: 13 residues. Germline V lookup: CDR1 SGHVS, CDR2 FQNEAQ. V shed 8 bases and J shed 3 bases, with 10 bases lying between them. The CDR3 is CASFGGDTGELFF. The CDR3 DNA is TGTGCCAGCTTTGGCGGGGACACCGGGGAGCTGTTTTTT.

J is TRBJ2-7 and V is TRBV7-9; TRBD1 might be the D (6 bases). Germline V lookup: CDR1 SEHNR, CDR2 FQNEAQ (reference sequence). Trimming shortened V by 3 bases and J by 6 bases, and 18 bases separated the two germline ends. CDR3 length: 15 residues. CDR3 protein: CASSFPGQGLTEQYF. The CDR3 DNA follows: TGTGCCAGCAGCTTTCCCGGGCAGGGGTTAACCGAGCAGTACTTC.

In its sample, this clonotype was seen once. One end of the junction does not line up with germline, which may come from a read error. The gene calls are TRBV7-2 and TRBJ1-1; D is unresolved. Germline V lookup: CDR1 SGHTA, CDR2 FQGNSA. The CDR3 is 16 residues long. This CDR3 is CASSLASSGSNTEAFF. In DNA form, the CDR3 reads TGTGCCAGCAGCTTAGCTTCTAGTGGCTCGAACACTGAAGCGTTCTTT.

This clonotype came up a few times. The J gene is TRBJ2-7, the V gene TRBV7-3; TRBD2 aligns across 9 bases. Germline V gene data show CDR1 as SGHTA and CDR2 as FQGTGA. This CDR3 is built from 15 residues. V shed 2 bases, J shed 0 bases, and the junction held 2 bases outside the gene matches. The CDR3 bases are TGTGCCAGCAGCTTAGATAGCGGGAGCTCCTACGAGCAGTACTTC. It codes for CASSLDSGSSYEQYF. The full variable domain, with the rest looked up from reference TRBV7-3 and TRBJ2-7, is GAGVSQTPSNKVTEKGKYVELRCDPISGHTALYWYRQSLGQGPEFLIYFQGTGAADDSGLPNDRFFAVRPEGSVSTLKIQRTERGDSAVYLCASSLDSGSSYEQYFGPGTRLTVT.

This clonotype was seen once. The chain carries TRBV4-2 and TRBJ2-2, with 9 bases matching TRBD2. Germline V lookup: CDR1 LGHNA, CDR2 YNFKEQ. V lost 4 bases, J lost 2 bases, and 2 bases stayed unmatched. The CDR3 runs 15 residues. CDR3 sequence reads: CASSPSGVNTGELFF. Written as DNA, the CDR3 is TGTGCCAGCAGCCCTAGCGGGGTCAACACCGGGGAGCTGTTTTTT.

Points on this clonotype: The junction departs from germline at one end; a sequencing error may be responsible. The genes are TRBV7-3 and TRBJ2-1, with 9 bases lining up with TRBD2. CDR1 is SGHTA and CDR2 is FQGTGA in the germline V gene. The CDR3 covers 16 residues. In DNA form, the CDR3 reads TGTACCAGCAGCTTAAGTAGCGGGAGCTCCTACAATGAGCAGTTCTTC. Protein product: CTSSLSSGSSYNEQFF.

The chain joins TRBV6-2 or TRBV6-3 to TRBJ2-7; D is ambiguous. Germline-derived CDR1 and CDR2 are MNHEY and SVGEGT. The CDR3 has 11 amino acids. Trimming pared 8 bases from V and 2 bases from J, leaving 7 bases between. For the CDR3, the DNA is TGTGCCAGCGGTAAAACCTACGAGCAGTACTTC. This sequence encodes CASGKTYEQYF.

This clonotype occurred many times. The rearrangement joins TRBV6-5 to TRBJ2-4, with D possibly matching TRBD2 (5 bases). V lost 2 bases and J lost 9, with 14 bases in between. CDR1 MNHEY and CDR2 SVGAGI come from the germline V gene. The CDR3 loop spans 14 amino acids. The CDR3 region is CASSYSAGGGIQYF. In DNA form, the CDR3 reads TGTGCCAGCAGTTACAGCGCGGGTGGAGGCATTCAGTACTTC.

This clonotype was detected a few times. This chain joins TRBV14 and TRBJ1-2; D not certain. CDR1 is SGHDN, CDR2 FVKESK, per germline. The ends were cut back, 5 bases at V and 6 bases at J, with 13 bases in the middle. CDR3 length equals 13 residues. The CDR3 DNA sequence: TGTGCCAGCAGCGCGGTACCGGTCAATGGCTACACCTTC. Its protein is CASSAVPVNGYTF. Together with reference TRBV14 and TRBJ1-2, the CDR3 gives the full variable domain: EAGVTQFPSHSVIEKGQTVTLRCDPISGHDNLYWYRRVMGKEIKFLLHFVKESKQDESGMPNNRFLAERTGGTYSTLKVQPAELEDSGVYFCASSAVPVNGYTFGSGTRLTVV.

CDR3 in DNA: TGTGCCAGCCGAACGGACAGGGAATCGTTTTTGCAGCCCCAGCATTTT. This sequence encodes CASRTDRESFLQPQHF. The J gene is TRBJ1-5, the V gene TRBV12-3 or TRBV12-4; the match to TRBD1 covers 8 bases. The CDR3 sequence is 16 residues long. J lost 7 bases, V lost 8 bases, and 16 bases had no gene match.

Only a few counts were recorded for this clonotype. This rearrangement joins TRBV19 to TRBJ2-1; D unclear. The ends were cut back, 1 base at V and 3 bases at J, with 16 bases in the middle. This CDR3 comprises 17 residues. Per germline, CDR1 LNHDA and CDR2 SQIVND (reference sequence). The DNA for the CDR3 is TGTGCCAGTAGTATAGGGGAAACTCATAATATCTACAATGAGCAGTTCTTC. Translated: CASSIGETHNIYNEQFF.

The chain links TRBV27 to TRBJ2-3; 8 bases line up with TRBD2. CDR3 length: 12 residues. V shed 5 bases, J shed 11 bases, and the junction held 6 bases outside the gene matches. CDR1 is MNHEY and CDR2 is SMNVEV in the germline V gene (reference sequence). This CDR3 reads CASSTSGVWQYF. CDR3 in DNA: TGTGCCAGCAGTACTAGCGGTGTGTGGCAGTATTTT.

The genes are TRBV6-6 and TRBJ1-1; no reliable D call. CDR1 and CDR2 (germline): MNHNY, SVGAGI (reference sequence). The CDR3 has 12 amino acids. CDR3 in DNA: TGTGGTTGTGGTGGAGTTAGGACTGAAGCTTTCTTT. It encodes CGCGGVRTEAFF.